This is a list of T cell receptor beta chains from one sample in a study of blood T cells in healthy people across ages. TCRdb analysed the 5' RACE reads with MiXCR anew, one entry per CDR3 protein. The sample shows 1.5 million to 2 million distinct CDR3 sequences, roughly two fifths of them seen only once. The source material was blood. Receptors were obtained from a human donor in good health. The CDR3 runs from the conserved cysteine through the conserved F or W. A D gene is named only where the DNA matches it firmly. Clone size is given for some rows only: seen once, a few or many times, or a class if the clone is expanded.

DNA: TGTGCCAGCAGTGAATTTCTGGACAGTAATCAGCCCCAGCATTTT
CDR3: CASSEFLDSNQPQHF
J: TRBJ1-5
length: 15
V: TRBV25-1
D: NA
size: NA

DNA: TGTGCCAGCAGCTTAGCTGGAGGACATATCGGGGAGCTGTTTTTT
CDR3: CASSLAGGHIGELFF
J: TRBJ2-2
length: 15
V: TRBV7-2
D: NA
size: NA

DNA: TGCAGCGTTGAAGATCAAGGGGTCCTCTACACCTTC
CDR3: CSVEDQGVLYTF
J: TRBJ1-2
length: 12
V: TRBV29-1
D: NA
size: NA

DNA: TGCGCCAGCAGTGCGGGGGCAATCACAGATACGCAGTATTTT
CDR3: CASSAGAITDTQYF
J: TRBJ2-3
length: 14
V: TRBV5-1
D: NA
size: NA

DNA: TGTGCCACCAGCAGAGATGGTCAGCCCCAGCATTTT
CDR3: CATSRDGQPQHF
J: TRBJ1-5
length: 12
V: TRBV15
D: NA
size: NA

DNA: TGTGCCAGCAGCTTCGGCAGGGGGCTTGGAGAGACCCAGTACTTC
CDR3: CASSFGRGLGETQYF
J: TRBJ2-5
length: 15
V: TRBV5-6
D: TRBD1
size: few

DNA: TGTGCTAGTGGTTTGGGAGAAGAGACCCAGTACTTC
CDR3: CASGLGEETQYF
J: TRBJ2-5
length: 12
V: TRBV12-5
D: NA
size: NA

DNA: TGTGCCAGCAGCTCCAGGGGATCCAGGGGGAGCAATCAGCCCCAGCATTTT
CDR3: CASSSRGSRGSNQPQHF
J: TRBJ1-5
length: 17
V: TRBV7-9
D: TRBD1
size: few

DNA: TGTGCCAGCAGTCCCGGATCACGCTCCTACAATGAGCAGTTCTTC
CDR3: CASSPGSRSYNEQFF
J: TRBJ2-1
length: 15
V: TRBV7-2
D: NA
size: many

DNA: TGCAGCGTTGAGACTAGCGGGGTGACAGATACGCAGTATTTT
CDR3: CSVETSGVTDTQYF
J: TRBJ2-3
length: 14
V: TRBV29-1
D: TRBD2
size: few

DNA: TGCGCCAGCAGCCCTTCCGGGACAGCGACTCTCTATGGCTACACCTTC
CDR3: CASSPSGTATLYGYTF
J: TRBJ1-2
length: 16
V: TRBV5-1
D: TRBD1
size: few

DNA: TGCGCCAGCAGCCCTATAGACTACTCCCAAGAGACCCAGTACTTC
CDR3: CASSPIDYSQETQYF
J: TRBJ2-5
length: 15
V: TRBV5-1
D: NA
size: NA

DNA: TGTGCTAGCAGTCGGGTAGACTCCTACAATGAGCAGTTCTTC
CDR3: CASSRVDSYNEQFF
J: TRBJ2-1
length: 14
V: TRBV28
D: NA
size: NA

DNA: TGTGCCAGCAGCTTAGGGGTCGGAGCCATACAGTACTTC
CDR3: CASSLGVGAIQYF
J: TRBJ2-7
length: 13
V: TRBV7-7
D: NA
size: NA

DNA: TGCAGCGCCGGGACAGAACCCTACGAGCAGTACTTC
CDR3: CSAGTEPYEQYF
J: TRBJ2-7
length: 12
V: TRBV29-1
D: TRBD1
size: many

DNA: TGCGCCAGCAGCCAAGCTGTTTTCAGGCAGGGCCTCGGTGAGCAGTTCTTC
CDR3: CASSQAVFRQGLGEQFF
J: TRBJ2-1
length: 17
V: TRBV4-3
D: NA
size: once

DNA: TGTGCCAGCAGCTTAGCGCGGGACTCCCCTACGCAGTATTTT
CDR3: CASSLARDSPTQYF
J: TRBJ2-3
length: 14
V: TRBV7-2
D: NA
size: few

DNA: TGTGCCAGCAGCGTCGCCGGGACTAGCGGTCCTCACTCCTACAATGAGCAGTTCTTC
CDR3: CASSVAGTSGPHSYNEQFF
J: TRBJ2-1
length: 19
V: TRBV9
D: TRBD2
size: NA

DNA: TGTGCCAGCAGCGTTCTAGCGGGGGACACAGATACGCAGTATTTT
CDR3: CASSVLAGDTDTQYF
J: TRBJ2-3
length: 15
V: TRBV9
D: TRBD2
size: NA

DNA: TGTGCCAGCAGTTCACAGAAACACCGGGACCGACCCAACTACGAGCAGTACTTC
CDR3: CASSSQKHRDRPNYEQYF
J: TRBJ2-7
length: 18
V: TRBV12-3/TRBV12-4
D: NA
size: once

DNA: TGTGCCATCAGCCCTGCGGGGGGCGGGGAGACCCAGTACTTC
CDR3: CAISPAGGGETQYF
J: TRBJ2-5
length: 14
V: TRBV10-3
D: TRBD2
size: NA

DNA: TGTGCCAGCAGCTTACCCCCGAGGAGTGACAGGGTAGAGTTGGATGAGCAGTTCTTC
CDR3: CASSLPPRSDRVELDEQFF
J: TRBJ2-1
length: 19
V: TRBV11-1
D: TRBD1
size: NA

DNA: TGTGCCAGCATTCAATTAGGGGGCGCAGCTTTCTTT
CDR3: CASIQLGGAAFF
J: TRBJ1-1
length: 12
V: TRBV6-5
D: TRBD1
size: few

DNA: TGTGCCAGCAGTGGGCCGGGACAAAAAGGGAACACTGAAGCTTTCTTT
CDR3: CASSGPGQKGNTEAFF
J: TRBJ1-1
length: 16
V: TRBV6-1
D: NA
size: NA

DNA: TGTGCCAGCAGTACCGTATATCAGCCCCAGCATTTT
CDR3: CASSTVYQPQHF
J: TRBJ1-5
length: 12
V: TRBV7-2
D: NA
size: NA

DNA: TGCGCCAGCAGCTGGACGCGAAAGAACACTGAAGCTTTCTTT
CDR3: CASSWTRKNTEAFF
J: TRBJ1-1
length: 14
V: TRBV5-1
D: NA
size: NA

DNA: TGCAGTGCTAGACTTCCCGGGACAAGTTTCTACGAGCAGTACTTC
CDR3: CSARLPGTSFYEQYF
J: TRBJ2-7
length: 15
V: TRBV20-1
D: NA
size: many

DNA: TGTGCCAGCAGCTTAGCGGTGGGGGACCTGTTTTTT
CDR3: CASSLAVGDLFF
J: TRBJ1-4
length: 12
V: TRBV7-2
D: NA
size: NA

DNA: TGTGCCAGCTCACCCGACTACGGGCGGGCATCAGATACGCAGTATTTT
CDR3: CASSPDYGRASDTQYF
J: TRBJ2-3
length: 16
V: TRBV18
D: NA
size: NA

DNA: TGTGCCAGCACTTGGGATGCCCGCAATCAGCCCCAGCATTTT
CDR3: CASTWDARNQPQHF
J: TRBJ1-5
length: 14
V: TRBV2
D: NA
size: few

DNA: TGCGCCAGCAGCTCTTTAGCGGGGGGCAAAAACAATGAGCAGTTCTTC
CDR3: CASSSLAGGKNNEQFF
J: TRBJ2-1
length: 16
V: TRBV5-1
D: TRBD2
size: NA

DNA: TGTGCCAGCAGCGCCGGGCCGGCTAACACTGAAGCTTTCTTT
CDR3: CASSAGPANTEAFF
J: TRBJ1-1
length: 14
V: TRBV7-3
D: NA
size: NA

DNA: TGTGCCAGCACCCAAACCGGGACAGAAGAGACCCAGTACTTC
CDR3: CASTQTGTEETQYF
J: TRBJ2-5
length: 14
V: TRBV7-2
D: TRBD1
size: NA

DNA: TGCGCCAGCAGCTCGAACCAACAGGATTACAATGAGCAGTTCTTC
CDR3: CASSSNQQDYNEQFF
J: TRBJ2-1
length: 15
V: TRBV5-1
D: NA
size: NA

DNA: TGTGCCAGCAGCTTGTCACTGAGCCCTGAAAAACTGTTTTTT
CDR3: CASSLSLSPEKLFF
J: TRBJ1-4
length: 14
V: TRBV7-2
D: NA
size: few

DNA: TGTGCCTGGAGTTCGGGTTTATATCGGGCCTACACCTTC
CDR3: CAWSSGLYRAYTF
J: TRBJ1-2
length: 13
V: TRBV30
D: NA
size: few

DNA: TGTGCCAGCTGGACTAGCGGGGTCCACGAGCAGTACTTC
CDR3: CASWTSGVHEQYF
J: TRBJ2-7
length: 13
V: TRBV6-6
D: TRBD2
size: few

DNA: TGTGCCAGCAGCTTCTGGGGCAGGTCCGCGAATACGCAGTATTTT
CDR3: CASSFWGRSANTQYF
J: TRBJ2-3
length: 15
V: TRBV5-4
D: NA
size: NA

DNA: TGTGCCAGCAGCCAATCGGTGAGCACTGAAGCTTTCTTT
CDR3: CASSQSVSTEAFF
J: TRBJ1-1
length: 13
V: TRBV7-2
D: NA
size: NA

DNA: TGTGCCAGCAACCGCCAGGGGATCGGCTATGGCTACACCTTC
CDR3: CASNRQGIGYGYTF
J: TRBJ1-2
length: 14
V: TRBV6-2/TRBV6-3
D: NA
size: NA

DNA: TGCGCCAGCAGCTTCGACGGGGCAGGCATGAACACTGAAGCTTTCTTT
CDR3: CASSFDGAGMNTEAFF
J: TRBJ1-1
length: 16
V: TRBV5-1
D: NA
size: NA

DNA: TGCGCCAGCAGCCAAGATACAGACAGCACAGATACGCAGTATTTT
CDR3: CASSQDTDSTDTQYF
J: TRBJ2-3
length: 15
V: TRBV4-3
D: NA
size: few

DNA: TGCGCCAGCAGCTTATCGGCGTACACCGGGGAGCTGTTTTTT
CDR3: CASSLSAYTGELFF
J: TRBJ2-2
length: 14
V: TRBV5-1
D: NA
size: once

DNA: TGTGCCAGCAGACCCGGGACAGGGGGAAAGGGGGCCAACGTCCTGACTTTC
CDR3: CASRPGTGGKGANVLTF
J: TRBJ2-6
length: 17
V: TRBV12-3/TRBV12-4
D: TRBD1
size: NA

DNA: TGTGCCAGCGGAGAAAGGAGACTAAGGTCCTATAGCAATCAGCCCCAGCATTTT
CDR3: CASGERRLRSYSNQPQHF
J: TRBJ1-5
length: 18
V: TRBV28
D: NA
size: NA

DNA: TGTGCCAGCACCTTAACAGGGCCAGGGGATACGCAGTATTTT
CDR3: CASTLTGPGDTQYF
J: TRBJ2-3
length: 14
V: TRBV12-3/TRBV12-4
D: NA
size: NA

DNA: TGCGCCAGCAGCTTGGCCCTGACAGGGATGGGTGAAAAACTGTTTTTT
CDR3: CASSLALTGMGEKLFF
J: TRBJ1-4
length: 16
V: TRBV5-1
D: TRBD1
size: once

DNA: TGTGCCAGCAGCTTAGAATTGGACTACCCCCCACACGATACGCAGTATTTT
CDR3: CASSLELDYPPHDTQYF
J: TRBJ2-3
length: 17
V: TRBV11-2
D: NA
size: NA

DNA: TGTGCCAGCAGCCAGGACAGTAACGGCTACACCTTC
CDR3: CASSQDSNGYTF
J: TRBJ1-2
length: 12
V: TRBV7-9
D: NA
size: NA

DNA: TGTGCCAGCAGCCAGCAGGGCTATGAGACCCAGTACTTC
CDR3: CASSQQGYETQYF
J: TRBJ2-5
length: 13
V: TRBV3-1
D: NA
size: once